These 31 T cell receptor beta chains were sequenced from one sample in a study of T-cell memory formation after mild COVID-19. TCRdb used MiXCR to reprocess the 5' RACE reads, holding one entry per CDR3 protein. The sample lists 500,000 to 600,000 distinct CDR3 sequences; under 20% were seen once. The sequenced sample was PBMCs or a T cell subset sorted from them (not recorded which). The receptor set was obtained from an adult woman who had mild COVID-19 (a few samples of this study predate the infection). Cell type and time point are not known.

This clonotype was seen a handful of times. The V gene is TRBV28, the J gene TRBJ1-2; D is ambiguous. The CDR3 spans 14 residues. V was shortened by 5 bases and J by 0 bases, with 10 bases between the two germline ends. Germline assignment: CDR1 MDHEN and CDR2 SYDVKM. For the CDR3, the DNA is TGTGCCAGCAGTGCGACGCCCGCTAACTATGGCTACACCTTC. As protein: CASSATPANYGYTF.

This rearrangement joins TRBV7-8 to TRBJ2-7; 13 nucleotides match TRBD2. The CDR3 sequence is 15 residues long. From germline, CDR1 is SGHVS and CDR2 FQNEAQ. The trim removed 5 bases at V and 3 bases at J, leaving 4 bases unmatched. CDR3 amino acids: CASSDRTSGSYEQYF. CDR3 DNA sequence: TGTGCCAGCAGCGACAGGACTAGCGGGAGCTACGAGCAGTACTTC.

The chain combines TRBV10-3 with TRBJ2-5; D uncertain. Germline CDR1 ENHRY, CDR2 SYGVKD. CDR3 length equals 13 residues. Trimming took 3 bases from V and 5 from J, leaving 10 bases between them. CDR3 sequence reads: CAISESEPETQYF. The DNA for the CDR3 is TGTGCCATCAGTGAATCAGAGCCGGAGACCCAGTACTTC.

A note on this clonotype: Germline and junction disagree at one end, which may indicate a read error. The V gene is TRBV4-2, the J gene TRBJ2-7; TRBD2 matches at 7 bases. The length of the CDR3 is 12 residues. CDR1 is LGHNA and CDR2 is YNFKEQ in the germline V gene. CDR3 region: CASSQEGGRKRF. The CDR3 coding sequence is TGTGCCAGCAGCCAAGAGGGAGGGCGGAAGAGGTTC.

The J gene is TRBJ2-4, the V gene TRBV24-1; D could derive from TRBD1 or TRBD2 (5 bases each). This CDR3 is built from 13 residues. Germline V gene sequence: CDR1 KGHDR, CDR2 SFDVKD. V was clipped by 5 bases and J by 10 bases, with 14 bases between them. The CDR3 protein is CATSAAGSGIQYF. The CDR3 DNA reads TGTGCCACCAGTGCCGCAGGGAGTGGGATTCAGTACTTC.

CDR3 sequence (DNA): TGCAGTGCTAGAGCAAAAATCCCCCGGGACAGGGGTGACGAGCAGTACTTC. It codes for CSARAKIPRDRGDEQYF. This chain joins TRBV20-1 and TRBJ2-7; 10 bases match TRBD1. The V gene end was trimmed by 1 base and the J gene end by 5 bases; junction bases not matched to a gene: 14. CDR3 length: 17 amino acids. The germline gives CDR1 DFQATT, CDR2 SNEGSKA (reference sequence).

The CDR3 sequence is CASSPGLASHEQFF. For the CDR3, the DNA is TGCGCCAGCAGCCCGGGACTAGCATCGCATGAGCAGTTCTTC. The V call is TRBV5-1, the J call TRBJ2-1, with 9 bases that match TRBD2. The germline CDR1 and CDR2 sequences are SGHRS and YFSETQ. The CDR3 is 14 residues long. The ends lost 4 bases at V and 8 bases at J; junction bases unmatched: 7. Together with reference TRBV5-1 and TRBJ2-1, the CDR3 gives the full variable domain: KAGVTQTPRYLIKTRGQQVTLSCSPISGHRSVSWYQQTPGQGLQFLFEYFSETQRNKGNFPGRFSGRQFSNSRSEMNVSTLELGDSALYLCASSPGLASHEQFFGPGTRLTVL.

This clonotype was counted a few times. The rearrangement links TRBV13 to TRBJ2-3; TRBD2 matches 7 bases. CDR3 length equals 15 residues. Looked up from germline, CDR1 is PRHDT and CDR2 is FYEKMQ (reference sequence). The V and J ends lost 2 bases and 2 bases, in that order; junction bases with no gene match: 4. As DNA, the CDR3 is TGTGCCAGCAGCTTACGGGACTATTCCACAGATACGCAGTATTTT. Protein product: CASSLRDYSTDTQYF.

The V gene is TRBV29-1, the J gene TRBJ1-2; 12 bases agree with TRBD1. The germline V gene has CDR1 SQVTM and CDR2 ANQGSEA. The junction had 14 bases not matched to a gene; V was cut back by 2 bases and J by 7 bases. CDR3 length: 17 residues. CDR3 in amino acids: CSVETIRDRGLLSGYTF. The CDR3, as DNA: TGCAGCGTTGAAACCATCCGGGACAGGGGGCTTCTGAGTGGCTACACCTTC.

The sample holds a few counts of this clonotype. The chain uses TRBV12-3 or TRBV12-4 and TRBJ1-2; D not certain. The CDR3 runs to 14 residues. The germline V and J ends were trimmed by 0 bases and 8 bases, with 13 bases remaining between them. CDR3 protein: CASSLAQELGGYTF. DNA for the CDR3: TGTGCCAGCAGTTTAGCCCAGGAGTTGGGAGGCTACACCTTC.

This clonotype was counted only a few times. The chain is built from TRBV11-3 and TRBJ2-7, with 7 nucleotides matching TRBD2. Germline trimming cut 4 bases from V and 0 bases from J; bases unmatched to any gene: 9. The CDR3 contains 16 residues. The germline V gene encodes CDR1 SGHNT and CDR2 YENEEA. The CDR3 loop reads CASSSGLASGSYEQYF. The CDR3 coding sequence is TGTGCCAGCAGCTCGGGATTGGCTAGCGGCTCCTACGAGCAGTACTTC.

The count of this clonotype is one. CDR3 DNA sequence: TGCGCCAGCAGCCAGTTTCGGGGAAATGAGCAGTTCTTC. This translates into CASSQFRGNEQFF. V usage is TRBV4-1 and J usage is TRBJ2-1, with D possibly being TRBD2 (5 bases). Germline V gene data show CDR1 as MGHRA and CDR2 as YSYEKL. This CDR3 has 13 residues. V lost 3 bases to trimming and J lost 7 bases, with 10 bases between them.

The J gene is TRBJ2-1, the V gene TRBV27; 7 bases map to TRBD2. J gave up 4 bases and V 0 bases, and 6 bases lay outside the gene matches. The CDR3 is 16 residues long. Per germline, CDR1 MNHEY and CDR2 SMNVEV (reference sequence). The CDR3 bases are TGTGCCAGCAGTTTATCGGCCAGGGAGGGTTACAATGAGCAGTTCTTC. This gives the protein CASSLSAREGYNEQFF.

The chain uses TRBV20-1 and TRBJ1-2; weak D call: TRBD1 (5 bases). Germline V gene lookup returns CDR1 DFQATT and CDR2 SNEGSKA (reference sequence). The CDR3 extends over 14 amino acids. V lost 1 base to trimming and J lost 7 bases, with 16 bases between them. CDR3 nucleotides: TGCAGTGCTAGAGTAGGGGCGGGGGTCGGTGGCTACACCTTC. It encodes CSARVGAGVGGYTF.

This clonotype was detected only a few times. This chain's CDR3 is CASIKGNLVMNTEAFF. The CDR3 DNA reads TGTGCCAGCATCAAGGGGAACCTCGTTATGAACACTGAAGCTTTCTTT. The chain uses TRBV6-1 and TRBJ1-1; weak D call: TRBD1 (5 bases). This CDR3 spans 16 amino acids. Germline V lookup: CDR1 MNHNS, CDR2 SASEGT. V was trimmed by 7 bases and J by 0 bases, leaving 18 bases between them.

This clonotype has just a few counts. The chain has TRBV4-2 and TRBJ2-3, with D tentatively TRBD2 (6 bases). Germline lookup yields CDR1 LGHNA and CDR2 YNFKEQ. V gave up 2 bases and J gave up 0 bases, with 18 bases separating them. The CDR3 is 18 amino acids. The CDR3 DNA sequence: TGTGCCAGCAGCCAACACCAGGGAGGCGGGCCAAGCACAGATACGCAGTATTTT. This codes for CASSQHQGGGPSTDTQYF.

The rearrangement links TRBV12-3 or TRBV12-4 to TRBJ1-2; D ambiguous. V was trimmed by 3 bases and J by 8 bases, leaving 13 bases between them. CDR3 length: 13 amino acids. Here the CDR3 reads CASSFRGSGGYTF. The CDR3 DNA reads as TGTGCCAGCAGTTTTCGGGGATCGGGAGGCTACACCTTC.

The chain is built from TRBV10-3 and TRBJ2-4; 12 nucleotides agree with TRBD2. The CDR3 is made up of 18 amino acids. Germline assignment: CDR1 ENHRY and CDR2 SYGVKD. The V gene end was trimmed by 3 bases and the J gene end by 5 bases; junction bases not matched to a gene: 11. The CDR3: CAISELGWTSGVQNIQYF. The CDR3 bases are TGTGCCATCAGTGAATTAGGGTGGACTAGCGGGGTCCAAAACATTCAGTACTTC.

There are a few counts of this clonotype. The gene calls are TRBV2 and TRBJ2-3; weak D call: TRBD2 (5 bases). The CDR3 is 15 amino acids. Trimming pared 6 bases from V and 0 bases from J, leaving 13 bases between. Germline values: CDR1 SNHLY, CDR2 FYNNEI. CDR3 amino acids: CASRRLTTSTDTQYF. In DNA, the CDR3 is TGTGCCAGCAGGAGACTAACTACTAGCACAGATACGCAGTATTTT.

This clonotype was counted a few times. The chain uses TRBV27 and TRBJ2-7, with no clear D. CDR1 and CDR2 (germline): MNHEY, SMNVEV (reference sequence). The CDR3 covers 13 residues. Trimming took off 7 bases at V and 2 bases at J, with 12 bases between the two ends. CDR3 loop: CASTSAGTYEQYF. DNA of the CDR3: TGTGCCAGCACATCCGCCGGCACCTACGAGCAGTACTTC.

This clonotype was counted only a few times. This chain joins TRBV11-2 and TRBJ1-1; no reliable D call. The germline gives CDR1 SGHAT, CDR2 FQNNGV. CDR3 length: 14 residues. V dropped 6 bases and J dropped 3 bases, with 14 bases sitting between them. The DNA for the CDR3 is TGTGCCAGCAGATCGCGTGGGGTTGACACTGAAGCTTTCTTT. It translates to CASRSRGVDTEAFF.

The V and J genes are TRBV7-3 and TRBJ2-1; D is perhaps TRBD2 (6 bases). CDR3 length: 15 residues. V was shortened by 3 bases and J by 2 bases, with 11 bases between the two germline ends. The germline V gene has CDR1 SGHTA and CDR2 FQGTGA. CDR3 sequence (DNA): TGTGCCAGCAGCTTTAATGCGGGGCCCTACAATGAGCAGTTCTTC. Amino acids: CASSFNAGPYNEQFF.

The chain couples TRBV12-3 or TRBV12-4 to TRBJ2-1, with D perhaps being TRBD1 or TRBD2 (5 bases each). Trimming took 3 bases from V and 2 from J, leaving 11 bases between them. The CDR3 is 15 amino acids. CDR3 protein: CASSFGRGPYNEQFF. Written as DNA, the CDR3 is TGTGCCAGCAGTTTTGGTCGGGGACCCTACAATGAGCAGTTCTTC.

The chain links TRBV12-3 or TRBV12-4 to TRBJ2-5, with D perhaps matching TRBD1 or TRBD2 (6 bases each). V was pared by 3 bases and J by 5 bases, with 13 bases between. This CDR3 region has 14 residues. CDR3 sequence: CASSLWGARETQYF. CDR3 DNA: TGTGCCAGCAGTTTGTGGGGGGCCAGGGAGACCCAGTACTTC.

The chain links TRBV7-3 to TRBJ1-1; D is uncertain. Germline V lookup: CDR1 SGHTA, CDR2 FQGTGA. This CDR3 region has 13 residues. V was shortened by 2 bases and J by 3 bases, with 7 bases between the two germline ends. The CDR3 DNA sequence: TGTGCCAGCAGCTTAGATACAGACACTGAAGCTTTCTTT. It yields the protein CASSLDTDTEAFF.

The chain employs TRBV18 and TRBJ2-7; perhaps TRBD1 as D (6 bases). The CDR3 contains 11 residues. CDR1 and CDR2 from the germline V gene are KGHSH and LQKENI. CDR3 in DNA: TGTAGCCCGGGGACATTAGGCGAGCAGTACTTC. This encodes CSPGTLGEQYF. Together with reference TRBV18 and TRBJ2-7, the CDR3 gives the full variable domain: NAGVMQNPRHLVRRRGQEARLRCSPMKGHSHVYWYRQLPEEGLKFMVYLQKENIIDESGMPKERFSAEFPKEGPSILRIQQVVRGDSAAYFCSPGTLGEQYFGPGTRLTVT.

A few counts support this clonotype. The chain uses TRBV9 and TRBJ2-1, with no clear D. The CDR3 is 16 residues long. Germline CDR1 SGDLS, CDR2 YYNGEE. Trimming removed 0 bases at V and 0 bases at J, with 10 bases between. In nucleotides, the CDR3 is TGTGCCAGCAGCGTAGTCCCAGAGTCCTCCTACAATGAGCAGTTCTTC. Translating gives CASSVVPESSYNEQFF.

The chain is built from TRBV14 and TRBJ1-4; 7 bases are a match to TRBD1. The CDR3 runs 17 residues. Germline CDR1 and CDR2: SGHDN and FVKESK. J lost 4 bases, V lost 5 bases, and 13 bases had no gene match. CDR3 amino acids: CASSSWTGPALNEKLFF. The CDR3, as DNA: TGTGCCAGCAGCTCCTGGACAGGTCCGGCTCTTAATGAAAAACTGTTTTTT.

This clonotype was counted between two and nine times. This chain uses TRBV3-1 with TRBJ1-1; D not certain. Per the germline V gene, CDR1 is LGHDT and CDR2 is YNNKEL (reference sequence). The CDR3 is 15 amino acids. The V end was cut by 0 bases, the J end by 1 base, with 9 bases between. The CDR3, as DNA: TGTGCCAGCAGCCAAGATGCCGGAGGGAACACTGAAGCTTTCTTT. It is translated as CASSQDAGGNTEAFF.

There are a few counts of this clonotype. The chain has TRBV5-1 and TRBJ1-1; 8 positions agree with TRBD1. V shed 6 bases and J 2 bases; nucleotides not matched to a gene: 3. Germline assignment: CDR1 SGHRS and CDR2 YFSETQ. The CDR3 is made up of 13 amino acids. This CDR3 reads CASIGQGNTEAFF. CDR3 coding DNA: TGCGCCAGCATTGGACAGGGTAACACTGAAGCTTTCTTT.

The genes are TRBV6-2 or TRBV6-3 and TRBJ2-7; tentative D call: TRBD2 (5 bases). There are 15 residues in the CDR3. The germline CDR1 and CDR2 sequences are MNHEY and SVGEGT. The V end lost 4 bases, the J end lost 4 bases, and 17 bases lay between the germline ends. The CDR3 region is CASSSPFGGAYEQYV. CDR3 sequence (DNA): TGTGCCAGCAGTTCACCTTTCGGAGGCGCATACGAGCAGTACGTC.